A selection of T cell receptor beta chains follows, all from one sample in a study of siplizumab effects on memory and regulatory T cells. Libraries were prepared by immunoSEQ multiplex PCR; TCRdb keeps only in-frame clonotypes and omits some of them. This table has about 100,000 clones, about 94% appearing once. The sequenced sample consisted of non-Treg CD4+ T cells sorted from blood. The source of these receptors is a human donor in good health. Each CDR3 is given with its conserved first and last residue. A D gene is named only where the DNA matches it firmly. Only some rows state a clone size, as once, few, many or a class for expanded clones.

d_gene: NA; j_gene: TRBJ1-1; abundance: NA; v_gene: TRBV2; CDR3nt: TGTGCCAGCAGTAACAGGGCGGGAGGGACTGAAGCTTTCTTT; CDR3aa: CASSNRAGGTEAFF
d_gene: NA; j_gene: TRBJ1-5; abundance: NA; v_gene: TRBV4-2; CDR3nt: TGTGCCAGCAGCCCAGAACCAGGGCATAGCAATCAGCCCCAGCATTTT; CDR3aa: CASSPEPGHSNQPQHF
d_gene: TRBD1; j_gene: TRBJ1-5; abundance: once; v_gene: TRBV5-6; CDR3nt: TGTGCCAGCAGCCGCCTACGGGAGGGGGCTCTCCGTCAGCCCCAGCATTTT; CDR3aa: CASSRLREGALRQPQHF
d_gene: NA; j_gene: TRBJ2-2; abundance: NA; v_gene: TRBV7-9; CDR3nt: TGTGCCAGCGTCGTAACGAACACCGGGGAGCTGTTTTTT; CDR3aa: CASVVTNTGELFF
d_gene: NA; j_gene: TRBJ1-3; abundance: NA; v_gene: TRBV7-9; CDR3nt: TGTGCCAGCAGCTTGGCCGGGGGAAACACCATATATTTT; CDR3aa: CASSLAGGNTIYF
d_gene: NA; j_gene: TRBJ2-3; abundance: NA; v_gene: TRBV5-1; CDR3nt: TGCGCCAGCAGGCCTGGGGGACTGAGAAATACGCAGTATTTT; CDR3aa: CASRPGGLRNTQYF
d_gene: NA; j_gene: TRBJ2-1; abundance: NA; v_gene: TRBV19; CDR3nt: TGTGCCAGTAGTATAGGCACTCGTCTCAATGAGCAGTTCTTC; CDR3aa: CASSIGTRLNEQFF
d_gene: NA; j_gene: TRBJ2-3; abundance: NA; v_gene: TRBV4-2; CDR3nt: TGTGCCAGCAGCCATAGCGGAGCTAGCACAGATACGCAGTATTTT; CDR3aa: CASSHSGASTDTQYF
d_gene: NA; j_gene: TRBJ1-1; abundance: NA; v_gene: TRBV28; CDR3nt: TGTGCCAGCAGTTTACGACAGATGAACACTGAAGCTTTCTTT; CDR3aa: CASSLRQMNTEAFF
d_gene: TRBD2; j_gene: TRBJ2-1; abundance: NA; v_gene: TRBV18; CDR3nt: TGTGCCAGCTCACCAAGGACTAGCGGGCTCGATGAGCAGTTCTTC; CDR3aa: CASSPRTSGLDEQFF